This T cell receptor beta chain was recorded in a study of OX40 agonist ivuxolimab in advanced cancers. Study at large: Given to patients was ivuxolimab, an agonistic anti-OX40 (CD134) antibody. Notes on the study in general: Expanded peripheral T cells had an undetermined antigen specificity. CD8+ T cells (on average) carried more expanded clones than CD4+ T cells.

Libraries were prepared by immunoSEQ multiplex PCR; TCRdb keeps only in-frame clonotypes and omits some of them. Of around 61,000 clones listed, 84% are singletons. At cycle 4 day 1, cycle 7 day 1, and baseline, blood was sampled. The germline V gene encodes CDR1 SGHTA and CDR2 FQGTGA. J gave up 6 bases and V 1 base, and 4 bases lay outside the gene matches. This CDR3 comprises 15 residues. Points on this clone: Its antigen is currently unknown.

The TCR sequence derives from an adult with an advanced solid tumor such as melanoma, head and neck, liver or kidney cancer. The sequencing used CD4+ or CD8+ T cells sorted from blood, collected in a trial of the OX40 agonist ivuxolimab. The chain recombines TRBV7-3 with TRBJ2-3, with TRBD2 matching over 10 bases. CDR3 nucleotides: TGTGCCAGCAGCTTAATAGCGGGGGGTTCTGATACGCAGTATTTT. Protein: CASSLIAGGSDTQYF.